This TCR beta chain was retrieved from a study of cytomegalovirus exposure and HLA in healthy donors. The PCR ran on 60 Vbeta and 13 Jbeta primers. Some clones are missing from TCRdb's copy, which holds only in-frame ones; the method was immunoSEQ multiplex PCR. Found here are fewer than 350,000 clones, about 90% of them singletons; the top ten hold less than 2.5%. The CDR3 extends over 15 amino acids. Trimming took 4 bases from V and 3 from J; bases not matched to a gene: 10. Germline V lookup: CDR1 SGHRS, CDR2 YFSETQ. The sequence was obtained from a young woman in good health and CMV-seronegative. The rearrangement joins TRBV5-1 to TRBJ2-7, with 7 bases aligning to TRBD2. Sequenced material: PBMCs. CDR3 in DNA: TGCGCCAGCAGCCTATTCGCCGGGGGGAGCTACGAGCAGTACTTC. Amino acid sequence: CASSLFAGGSYEQYF.